Following are 25 T cell receptor beta chains from one sample sequenced in a study of blood T cells in healthy people across ages. Then a second PCR, running about 7 to 11 cycles, was carried out with a sample-barcoded 5' primer and a J-beta primer mix. TCRdb processed the 5' RACE reads anew with MiXCR; each CDR3 protein has one entry. Found here are around 1.7 million distinct CDR3 sequences, 28% of them singletons; the top ten hold 7.7%. The sequenced sample was blood. All receptors come from a young woman in good health.

Turning to this clonotype: One end of the junction varies from germline; a read error may be responsible. The genes are TRBV5-1 and TRBJ2-2; D is ambiguous. The V gene's germline CDR1 is SGHRS and CDR2 YFSETQ. This CDR3 contains 11 residues. The CDR3 DNA is TGCGCCGGCAGTCGGACCGGGGAGCTGTTTTTT. Translating it yields CAGSRTGELFF.

There are a few counts of this clonotype. The gene calls are TRBV29-1 and TRBJ1-1; D is perhaps TRBD1 (5 bases). Trimming took 4 bases from V and 0 from J, leaving 15 bases between them. This CDR3 spans 15 amino acids. Germline CDR1 is SQVTM and CDR2 is ANQGSEA. This chain's CDR3 is CSVGRVFRLNTEAFF. As DNA, the CDR3 is TGCAGCGTTGGCAGGGTCTTCCGCTTGAACACTGAAGCTTTCTTT.

This sequence joins TRBV29-1 and TRBJ1-2; 7 positions agree with TRBD1. Germline V gene lookup returns CDR1 SQVTM and CDR2 ANQGSEA. The CDR3 has 15 residues. V lost 1 base to trimming and J lost 3 bases; unmatched junction nucleotides: 8. CDR3 coding DNA: TGCAGCGTTGAAGGGGTGGACAGGTCGCACTATGGCTACACCTTC. Translating it yields CSVEGVDRSHYGYTF. Drawing the rest from reference TRBV29-1 and TRBJ1-2, the complete variable domain is SAVISQKPSRDICQRGTSLTIQCQVDSQVTMMFWYRQQPGQSLTLIATANQGSEATYESGFVIDKFPISRPNLTFSTLTVSNMSPEDSSIYLCSVEGVDRSHYGYTFGSGTRLTVV.

This clonotype was recorded at least ten times. The chain combines TRBV7-2 with TRBJ2-7, with D uncertain. Germline assignment: CDR1 SGHTA and CDR2 FQGNSA. This CDR3 is 14 amino acids long. V lost 1 base and J lost 2, with 9 bases in between. CDR3 loop: CASSLGADTYEQYF. In nucleotides, the CDR3 is TGTGCCAGCAGCTTAGGTGCGGATACCTACGAGCAGTACTTC.

A few counts support this clonotype. The chain couples TRBV7-9 to TRBJ2-5, with 8 bases lining up with TRBD2. V shed 5 bases, J shed 1 base, and the junction held 9 bases outside the gene matches. This CDR3 contains 16 residues. Germline V lookup: CDR1 SEHNR, CDR2 FQNEAQ (reference sequence). The CDR3: CASSETSAYIQETQYF. The CDR3 DNA reads TGTGCCAGCAGCGAGACTAGCGCCTACATCCAAGAGACCCAGTACTTC.

The CDR3 DNA sequence: TGTGCCAGCAGCGCCAGATCCTACAATGAGCAGTACTTC. The encoded protein is CASSARSYNEQYF. The chain uses TRBV3-1 and TRBJ2-7; D not resolved. The CDR3 covers 13 residues. Germline V gene lookup returns CDR1 LGHDT and CDR2 YNNKEL (reference sequence). With 5 bases removed from V and 7 bases from J, the gap between germline ends came to 15 bases.

The chain recombines TRBV5-7 with TRBJ2-1, with D possibly matching TRBD2 (5 bases). TRBV5-7 carries the ORF label, with uncertain function. CDR3 length: 15 residues. With 1 base removed from V and 10 bases from J, the gap between germline ends came to 18 bases. CDR3 residues: CASSLRWRATYEQFF. For the CDR3, the DNA is TGTGCCAGCAGCTTGAGGTGGCGGGCCACCTACGAGCAGTTCTTC.

This chain connects TRBV4-3 to TRBJ2-3; 9 nucleotides match TRBD2. Per germline, CDR1 LGHNA and CDR2 YSLEER. The ends lost 0 bases at V and 1 base at J; junction bases unmatched: 5. The CDR3 spans 17 residues. The chain's CDR3 is CASSQDALAGRTDTQYF. DNA of the CDR3: TGCGCCAGCAGCCAAGATGCCCTAGCGGGACGCACAGATACGCAGTATTTT.

The chain recombines TRBV15 with TRBJ2-6, with D tentatively TRBD2 (5 bases). Germline CDR1 and CDR2: LNHNV and YYDKDF (reference sequence). V was clipped by 9 bases and J by 0 bases, with 21 bases between them. The CDR3 consists of 18 residues. In DNA form, the CDR3 reads TGTGCCACGGCTAGTGACGAAGGACTCACCTCTGGGGCCAACGTCCTGACTTTC. It encodes CATASDEGLTSGANVLTF. The full variable domain, completed using reference TRBV15 and TRBJ2-6, is DAMVIQNPRYQVTQFGKPVTLSCSQTLNHNVMYWYQQKSSQAPKLLFHYYDKDFNNEADTPDNFQSRRPNTSFCFLDIRSPGLGDTAMYLCATASDEGLTSGANVLTFGAGSRLTVL.

Concerning this clonotype itself: An end of the junction does not agree with germline; a read error may underlie this. This chain uses TRBV3-1 with TRBJ2-7; 8 bases are a match to TRBD2. Germline CDR1 and CDR2: LGHDT and YNNKEL (reference sequence). The CDR3 consists of 15 residues. This CDR3 is CASSPSGGGSYERYF. CDR3 DNA sequence: TGTGCCAGCAGCCCCTCGGGGGGGGGATCCTACGAGCGGTACTTC.

This clonotype was seen a single time. The chain uses TRBV12-3 or TRBV12-4 and TRBJ1-3; tentative D call: TRBD1 (6 bases). The ends were cut back, 5 bases at V and 0 bases at J, with 11 bases in the middle. This CDR3 has 15 amino acids. CDR3 in DNA: TGTGCCAGCAGTCTTACAGGGTACTCTGGAAACACCATATATTTT. Its protein product is CASSLTGYSGNTIYF.

The genes are TRBV7-9 and TRBJ1-6; D ambiguous. The CDR3 totals 13 residues. Deletions cut 2 bases from V and 7 bases from J, with 6 bases between. Germline values: CDR1 SEHNR, CDR2 FQNEAQ (reference sequence). The CDR3 region is CASSLQRNSPLHF. In DNA form, the CDR3 reads TGTGCCAGCAGCTTACAGAGGAATTCACCCCTCCACTTT.

A note on this clonotype: This clone may be a read error of a much larger clone one base away. The chain recombines TRBV12-3 or TRBV12-4 with TRBJ2-1, with TRBD2 matching over 13 bases. J lost 5 bases, V lost 6 bases, and 7 bases had no gene match. CDR3 length: 16 amino acids. The CDR3: CASRGLAGFGHNEQFF. The CDR3 bases are TGTGCCAGCAGGGGACTAGCGGGATTTGGGCACAATGAGCAGTTCTTC.

The J gene is TRBJ1-2, the V gene TRBV29-1, with D unresolved. CDR3 length equals 16 residues. V lost 0 bases and J 5 bases, leaving 19 bases between the germline ends. The germline CDR1 and CDR2 sequences are SQVTM and ANQGSEA. CDR3 sequence reads: CSVEEGGGIAHYGYTF. In DNA form, the CDR3 reads TGCAGCGTTGAAGAGGGTGGTGGAATAGCCCATTATGGCTACACCTTC.

This sequence joins TRBV6-1 and TRBJ2-4; D may be TRBD1 (7 bases). This CDR3 is 17 amino acids long. Between the trimmed V and J ends, which lost 6 bases and 7 bases, there was a span of 25 bases. Germline V gives CDR1 MNHNS, CDR2 SASEGT. Here the CDR3 reads CASSDATGTQVGNIQYF. CDR3 DNA: TGTGCCAGCAGCGACGCGACAGGGACTCAAGTTGGGAACATTCAGTACTTC.

This clonotype was picked up many times. The genes are TRBV5-1 and TRBJ1-1; D unclear. Germline V gene data show CDR1 as SGHRS and CDR2 as YFSETQ. V was pared by 2 bases and J by 3 bases, with 8 bases between. The CDR3 length is 13 residues. The CDR3 DNA is TGCGCCAGCAGCTTAGACGGGGACACTGAAGCTTTCTTT. Translating gives CASSLDGDTEAFF. The whole variable domain, remainder taken from reference TRBV5-1 and TRBJ1-1, is KAGVTQTPRYLIKTRGQQVTLSCSPISGHRSVSWYQQTPGQGLQFLFEYFSETQRNKGNFPGRFSGRQFSNSRSEMNVSTLELGDSALYLCASSLDGDTEAFFGQGTRLTVV.

In this sample, this clonotype turned up a few times. V is TRBV20-1 and J is TRBJ1-1; a possible D gene is TRBD1 (5 bases). The CDR3 length is 15 residues. CDR1 and CDR2 from the germline V gene are DFQATT and SNEGSKA (reference sequence). The V gene lost 0 bases and the J gene lost 5 bases, with 16 bases spanning the gap. The CDR3 region has the DNA TGCAGTGCTAGAGATCCTAGGACAAGTCTAACTGAAGCTTTCTTT. As protein: CSARDPRTSLTEAFF.

Turning to this clonotype: The germline gene is not matched at one end of the junction; a read error may be the cause. V gene TRBV20-1 combines with J gene TRBJ2-1; 12 bases are shared with TRBD2. The CDR3 is made up of 16 amino acids. From germline, CDR1 is DFQATT and CDR2 SNEGSKA (reference sequence). Here the CDR3 DNA reads TGCAGTGTTAGACTAGCGGGGGCGAGCTCCTACAATGAGCAGTTCTTC. It codes for CSVRLAGASSYNEQFF.

In its sample, this clonotype was seen a few times. The CDR3 coding sequence is TGTGCCAGCAGCGCCCGGGATTCGTGGGATACGCAGTATTTT. Its protein product is CASSARDSWDTQYF. J is TRBJ2-3 and V is TRBV9; possible D gene TRBD2, 5 bases. Germline V CDR1 and CDR2: SGDLS, YYNGEE. Trimming removed 3 bases from V and 6 bases from J, with 14 bases in between. The CDR3 contains 14 residues.

This rearrangement joins TRBV10-3 to TRBJ2-3; 7 bases match TRBD2. The trim removed 5 bases at V and 4 bases at J, leaving 6 bases unmatched. The germline CDR1 and CDR2 sequences are ENHRY and SYGVKD. The CDR3 spans 14 residues. The CDR3: CAISWREMADTQYF. The CDR3 DNA follows: TGTGCCATCAGTTGGCGGGAGATGGCAGATACGCAGTATTTT.

The chain recombines TRBV6-5 with TRBJ1-4; D call uncertain. The V and J ends lost 8 bases and 8 bases respectively, with 9 bases between them. Germline CDR1 is MNHEY and CDR2 is SVGAGI. CDR3 size: 11 residues. CDR3 loop: CASGRTEKLFF. The CDR3 DNA sequence: TGTGCCAGCGGGCGGACGGAAAAACTGTTTTTT.

This sequence joins TRBV20-1 and TRBJ2-3; 12 nucleotides agree with TRBD2. CDR1 DFQATT and CDR2 SNEGSKA come from the germline V gene (reference sequence). This CDR3 contains 15 residues. V was pared by 6 bases and J by 6 bases, with 10 bases of the junction left unmatched. The CDR3 DNA reads as TGCAGTGCCCGCAAGACTAGCGGGAGAGGTGATACGCAGTATTTT. As protein: CSARKTSGRGDTQYF.

This clonotype was detected only a few times. The chain couples TRBV5-6 to TRBJ1-4, with D possibly matching TRBD1 (6 bases). Trimming shortened V by 4 bases and J by 3 bases, and 16 bases separated the two germline ends. The germline CDR1 and CDR2 sequences are SGHDT and YYEEEE. The CDR3 extends over 16 amino acids. CDR3 residues: CASSVTTGHPNEKLFF. For the CDR3, the DNA is TGTGCCAGCAGCGTAACGACGGGACACCCTAATGAAAAACTGTTTTTT.

The chain recombines TRBV29-1 with TRBJ2-5; 9 nucleotides agree with TRBD1. Germline CDR1 SQVTM, CDR2 ANQGSEA. This CDR3 is 14 amino acids long. V shed 4 bases and J 1 base; nucleotides not matched to a gene: 4. The CDR3 bases are TGCAGCGTTGTGGGGGACAGGGTCCAAGAGACCCAGTACTTC. Its protein product is CSVVGDRVQETQYF.

This clonotype came up a few times. The CDR3 sequence is CASSQVPNGASYEQYF. In nucleotides, the CDR3 is TGCGCCAGCAGCCAAGTCCCCAACGGGGCGTCCTACGAGCAGTACTTC. The gene calls are TRBV4-1 and TRBJ2-7; the D call may be TRBD1 or TRBD2 (5 bases each). Per germline, CDR1 MGHRA and CDR2 YSYEKL. There are 16 residues in the CDR3. Trimming stripped 1 base from V and 1 base from J, with 14 bases between.